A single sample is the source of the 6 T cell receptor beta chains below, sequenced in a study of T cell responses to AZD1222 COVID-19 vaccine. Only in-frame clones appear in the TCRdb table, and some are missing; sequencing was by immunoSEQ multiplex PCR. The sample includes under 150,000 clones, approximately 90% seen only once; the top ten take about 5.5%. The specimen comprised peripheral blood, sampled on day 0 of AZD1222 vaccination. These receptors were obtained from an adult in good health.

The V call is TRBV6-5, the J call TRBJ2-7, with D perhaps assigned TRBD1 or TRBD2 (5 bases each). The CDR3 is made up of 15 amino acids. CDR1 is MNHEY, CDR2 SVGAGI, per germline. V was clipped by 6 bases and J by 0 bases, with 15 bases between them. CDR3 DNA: TGTGCCAGCAGACTGAGTGGGACCAGCTCCTACGAGCAGTACTTC. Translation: CASRLSGTSSYEQYF.

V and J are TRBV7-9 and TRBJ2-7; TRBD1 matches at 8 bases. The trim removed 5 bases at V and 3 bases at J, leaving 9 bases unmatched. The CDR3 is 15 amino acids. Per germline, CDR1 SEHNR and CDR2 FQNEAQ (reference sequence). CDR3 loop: CASSPRQGSIYEQYF. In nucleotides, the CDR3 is TGTGCCAGCAGCCCGAGACAGGGGTCGATCTACGAGCAGTACTTC.

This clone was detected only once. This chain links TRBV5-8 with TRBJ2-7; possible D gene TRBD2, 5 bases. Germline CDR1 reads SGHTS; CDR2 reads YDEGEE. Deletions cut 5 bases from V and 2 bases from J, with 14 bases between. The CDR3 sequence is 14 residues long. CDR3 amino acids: CASSPWTRAYEQYF. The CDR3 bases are TGTGCCAGCAGTCCCTGGACGAGGGCCTACGAGCAGTACTTC.

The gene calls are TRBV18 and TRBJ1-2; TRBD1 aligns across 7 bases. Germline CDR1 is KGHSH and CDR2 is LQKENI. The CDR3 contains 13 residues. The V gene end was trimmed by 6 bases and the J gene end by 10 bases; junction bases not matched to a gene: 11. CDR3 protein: CASSPGQERIYTF. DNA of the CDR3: TGTGCCAGCTCCCCCGGACAGGAACGGATCTACACCTTC.

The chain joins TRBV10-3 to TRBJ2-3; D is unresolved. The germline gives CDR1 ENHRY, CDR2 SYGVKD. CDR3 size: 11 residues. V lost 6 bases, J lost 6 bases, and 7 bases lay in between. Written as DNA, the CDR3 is TGTGCCATCAGCCAGATGGATACGCAGTATTTT. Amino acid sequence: CAISQMDTQYF.

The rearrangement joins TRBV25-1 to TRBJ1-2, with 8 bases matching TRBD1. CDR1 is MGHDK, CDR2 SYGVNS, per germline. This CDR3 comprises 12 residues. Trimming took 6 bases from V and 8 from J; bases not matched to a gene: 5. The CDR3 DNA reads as TGTGCCAGCAGGCAGGGGGCACGGGGCTACACCTTC. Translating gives CASRQGARGYTF.